One T cell receptor (beta chain) is described in this entry. CDR3 size: 16 residues. CDR1 and CDR2 (germline): SGDLS, YYNGEE. V dropped 3 bases and J dropped 9; count of bases not matched to a gene: 11. This specimen comes from a study of blood T cell repertoires in COVID-19. Authors' processing steps: Estimated nucleated cell counts came from reference gene primer amplification. Clones were sequenced by immunoSEQ multiplex PCR, and TCRdb holds only the in-frame ones, with some missing. V and J calls and clone size come straight from that table; D and trimming were deduced from the DNA. The sample contains roughly 200,000 clones, roughly 82% of which appear only once.

The rearrangement links TRBV9 to TRBJ1-6; 8 bases are a match to TRBD1. This receptor was identified in a woman aged 60-70 years with acute COVID-19. The sample was PBMCs or T cells enriched from blood (not recorded which). Here the CDR3 DNA reads TGTGCCAGCAGCGGGACAGGGAGTGGGTTAGGTTCACCCCTCCACTTT. This gives the protein CASSGTGSGLGSPLHF.